The 2 T cell receptor beta chains reported below all come from one sample, sequenced in a study of cytomegalovirus exposure and HLA in healthy donors. 60 Vbeta and 13 Jbeta primers were used in PCR. Here immunoSEQ multiplex PCR was the method, and the copy in TCRdb shows in-frame clones only, minus some. In the table there are 100,000 to 150,000 clones, roughly four fifths of which are singletons. Sequenced input: PBMCs. The source of these receptors is a woman aged 40-49 years in good health and CMV-seropositive.

Note on this clone: One junction end disagrees with the germline gene, perhaps due to a read error. The chain is built from TRBV7-9 and TRBJ2-4; TRBD1 matches at 7 bases. This CDR3 comprises 18 residues. Germline CDR1 reads SEHNR; CDR2 reads FQNEAQ (reference sequence). The CDR3 DNA follows: TGTTCCAGCAGCTTAGGGACCCTAACAGGGGTAGGCAAAAACATTCAGTACTTC. Translation: CSSSLGTLTGVGKNIQYF.

This clone is termed medium-sized. This sequence joins TRBV19 and TRBJ2-5; 8 nucleotides match TRBD1. The germline V gene encodes CDR1 LNHDA and CDR2 SQIVND (reference sequence). The CDR3 extends over 15 amino acids. The ends lost 5 bases at V and 4 bases at J; junction bases unmatched: 9. The chain's CDR3 is CASSHNRGSAETQYF. The CDR3 DNA sequence: TGTGCCAGTAGTCATAACAGGGGGTCCGCAGAGACCCAGTACTTC.